The 3 T cell receptor beta chains reported below all come from one sample, sequenced in a study of T cell changes during pregnancy in multiple sclerosis. Data came from immunoSEQ multiplex PCR; TCRdb stores just in-frame clones and leaves some out. The sample has tens of thousands of clones; roughly 96% are singletons. This specimen consisted of CD8+ T cells from peripheral blood mononuclear cells, obtained after pregnancy. Source of these receptors: a female donor with multiple sclerosis, enrolled in a pregnancy study.

The V and J genes are TRBV14 and TRBJ2-7, with 8 bases identical to TRBD1. The junction had 3 bases not matched to a gene; V was cut back by 5 bases and J by 6 bases. The CDR3 loop spans 12 amino acids. Per germline, CDR1 SGHDN and CDR2 FVKESK. The CDR3 nucleotides are TGTGCCAGCAGCAAAACAGGGGGCGAGCAGTACTTC. Amino acid sequence: CASSKTGGEQYF.

The chain recombines TRBV19 with TRBJ1-3; 8 bases are shared with TRBD1. Germline lookup yields CDR1 LNHDA and CDR2 SQIVND (reference sequence). V gave up 5 bases and J gave up 8 bases; unmatched junction bases: 8. The CDR3 contains 14 residues. CDR3 bases: TGTGCCAGTAGTCCCTTCCAGGGGGCACACACCATATATTTT. Its translation is CASSPFQGAHTIYF.

The gene calls are TRBV27 and TRBJ2-3; D ambiguous. The CDR3 sequence is 14 residues long. Germline CDR1 is MNHEY and CDR2 is SMNVEV (reference sequence). The V gene lost 2 bases and the J gene lost 2 bases, with 8 bases spanning the gap. The CDR3 DNA follows: TGTGCCAGCAGTTTAGTGTATAACACAGATACGCAGTATTTT. It encodes CASSLVYNTDTQYF.